This TCR beta chain is drawn from a study of OX40 agonist ivuxolimab in advanced cancers. Patients were ruled out by autoimmune disease history or systemic immunosuppression. Points on this clone: Its antigen is still unknown. This CDR3 is also generated by other DNA sequences in the sample.

Assay used: immunoSEQ multiplex PCR; TCRdb lists only in-frame clones, some missing. The table has about 74,000 clones, 86% seen once. Whole-study results and caveats: Low clonal expansion, among the lowest seen, marked partial responders at 0.1-3.0 mg/kg.

The CDR3 runs 13 residues. Germline V gene sequence: CDR1 GTSNPN, CDR2 SVGIG (reference sequence). V lost 0 bases and J lost 1, with 4 bases in between. The chain uses TRBV30 and TRBJ1-5; D is uncertain. This sample comprised CD4+ or CD8+ T cells sorted from blood, obtained in a trial of the OX40 agonist ivuxolimab. The source is an adult with an advanced solid tumor such as melanoma, head and neck, liver or kidney cancer. The CDR3 DNA reads TGTGCCTGGAGTGTTAACAGCAATCAGCCCCAGCATTTT. This gives the protein CAWSVNSNQPQHF. The whole variable domain, remainder taken from reference TRBV30 and TRBJ1-5, is SQTIHQWPATLVQPVGSPLSLECTVEGTSNPNLYWYRQAAGRGLQLLFYSVGIGQISSEVPQNLSASRPQDRQFILSSKKLLLSDSGFYLCAWSVNSNQPQHFGDGTRLSIL.